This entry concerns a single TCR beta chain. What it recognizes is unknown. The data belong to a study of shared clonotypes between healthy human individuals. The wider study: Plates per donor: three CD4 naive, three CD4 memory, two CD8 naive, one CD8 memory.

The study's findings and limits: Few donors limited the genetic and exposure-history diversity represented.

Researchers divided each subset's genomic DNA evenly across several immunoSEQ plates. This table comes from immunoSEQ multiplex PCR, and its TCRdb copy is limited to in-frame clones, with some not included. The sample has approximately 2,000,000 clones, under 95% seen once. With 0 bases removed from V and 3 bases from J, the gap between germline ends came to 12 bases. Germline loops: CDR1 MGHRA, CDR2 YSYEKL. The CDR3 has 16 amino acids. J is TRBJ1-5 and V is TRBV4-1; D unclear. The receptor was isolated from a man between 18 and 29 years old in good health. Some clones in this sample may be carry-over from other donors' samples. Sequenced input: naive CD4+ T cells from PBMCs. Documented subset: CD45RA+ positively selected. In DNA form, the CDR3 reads TGCGCCAGCAGCCAAGATGGTAGGCAGGCCAATCAGCCCCAGCATTTT. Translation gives CASSQDGRQANQPQHF.